This T cell receptor beta chain was recovered during a study of blood T cell repertoires in COVID-19 (dated by TCRdb to between 2020 and 2021). For the study in its entirety: Samples covering the acute and convalescent phases of COVID-19 were provided by collaborators in the United States, Italy and Spain. The prospective study material was composed of cDNA or gDNA derived from T cells, B-cell-depleted T cells, or PBMCs. The dataset comprised deeply sampled blood TCRbeta repertoires from subjects exposed to, actively infected with, or recovered from COVID-19. A freely available public database, intended as a resource for researchers studying the immune response to SARS-CoV-2, is where the repertoires were released. Samples came from the ongoing ImmuneRACE study (first 160 participants) plus 1,254 subjects from 6 global collaborators. Sample metadata almost always included a de-identified subject ID, COVID-19 status, age in years and sex. HLA class I and class II types, where available, came from metadata supplied by the sample provider rather than from assay-based typing.

Comments on this clone: This clone's antigen is unknown. No base quality information exists; no much larger clone differs at one position.

What the work shows at the level of the full study, not this receptor alone: How much clinical and demographic metadata was included differed by source and by participant, and the metadata was provided uncurated.

CDR1 and CDR2, per the germline V gene (reference sequence), are SEHNR and FQNEAQ. Relative to germline, V is 1 base shorter and J is 0 bases shorter, with 6 bases between their ends. From cysteine to phenylalanine, the CDR3 is 14 amino acids long. CDR3 DNA only is kept here, 42 bases in frame from base 1. The collaborating institutions used their own protocols to collect whole blood in K2EDTA tubes. Collaborator samples were shipped for TCRbeta analysis as frozen whole blood, isolated PBMCs, or DNA extracted from either sample type. The immunoSEQ Assay, a bias-controlled multiplex PCR, was used to amplify TCRbeta CDR3 regions from genomic DNA. As for the original processing: Nucleated cell counts per sample were estimated from amplification of reference gene primers within the assay. To quantify the absolute abundance of each unique TCRbeta CDR3 rearrangement, sequence reads were collapsed and filtered. For each sample, productive Simpson clonality was calculated by taking the square root of Simpson's diversity index across productive rearrangements. TCRdb provides this immuneACCESS table in a form limited to in-frame rearrangements. Some clones are lacking; in checked studies, under half of them reflect an unresolved V gene, and why the rest are absent is not known. That table gives V, J and clone size, and the DNA gave D and trimming. The sample profile shows roughly 64,000 clones; 80% to 90% of them were found once. The top ten constitute roughly 3.2% of the sample.

The sequence came from a man aged 45 to 65 with active COVID-19. The sample comprised peripheral blood. The chain couples TRBV7-9 to TRBJ1-1; a weak D assignment points to TRBD1 (5 bases agree). CDR3 loop: CASSLGGMNTEAFF. The sequence in DNA is TGTGCCAGCAGCTTAGGGGGCATGAACACTGAAGCTTTCTTT.